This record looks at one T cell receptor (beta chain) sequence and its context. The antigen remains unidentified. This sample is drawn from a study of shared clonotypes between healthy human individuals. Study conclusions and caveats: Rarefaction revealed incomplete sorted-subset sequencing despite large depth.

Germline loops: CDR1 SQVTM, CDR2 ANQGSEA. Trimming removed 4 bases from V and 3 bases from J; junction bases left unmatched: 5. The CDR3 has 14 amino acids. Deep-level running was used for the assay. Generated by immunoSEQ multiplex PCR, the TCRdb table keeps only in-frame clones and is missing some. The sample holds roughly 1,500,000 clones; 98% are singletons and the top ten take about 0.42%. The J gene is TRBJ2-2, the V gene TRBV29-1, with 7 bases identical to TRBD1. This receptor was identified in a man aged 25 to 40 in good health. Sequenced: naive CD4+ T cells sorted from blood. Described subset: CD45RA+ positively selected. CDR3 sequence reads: CSVGTGVDTGELFF. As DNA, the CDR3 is TGCAGCGTTGGTACAGGGGTCGACACCGGGGAGCTGTTTTTT.